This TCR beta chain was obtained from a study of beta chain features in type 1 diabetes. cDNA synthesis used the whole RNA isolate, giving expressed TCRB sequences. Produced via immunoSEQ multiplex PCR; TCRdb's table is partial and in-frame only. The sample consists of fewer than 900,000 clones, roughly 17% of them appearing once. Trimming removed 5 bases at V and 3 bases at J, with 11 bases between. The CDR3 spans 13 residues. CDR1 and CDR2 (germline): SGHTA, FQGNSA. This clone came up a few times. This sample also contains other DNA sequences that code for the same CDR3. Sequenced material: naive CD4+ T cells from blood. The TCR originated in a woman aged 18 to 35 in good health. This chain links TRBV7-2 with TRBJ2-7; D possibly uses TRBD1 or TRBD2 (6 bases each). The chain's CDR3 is CASSPGGGYEQYF. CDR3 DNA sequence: TGTGCCAGCAGCCCTGGAGGGGGCTACGAGCAGTACTTC.